These 2 T cell receptor beta chains share one sample of origin, sequenced in a study of cytomegalovirus exposure and HLA in healthy donors. Primers: 60 Vbeta forward and 13 Jbeta reverse. Measured with immunoSEQ multiplex PCR; TCRdb has only the in-frame clones, and not every one. The sample contains about 200,000 clones, roughly three quarters of which appear only once. Input material: PBMCs. The receptors were sampled from a man aged 50-60 years in good health and CMV-seronegative.

The chain uses TRBV7-9 and TRBJ1-1; D possibly corresponds to TRBD1 (6 bases). In germline, CDR1 is SEHNR, CDR2 FQNEAQ (reference sequence). V lost 3 bases, J lost 1 base, and 12 bases lay in between. The CDR3 extends over 15 amino acids. The CDR3 loop is CASSFNRVPNTEAFF. CDR3 nucleotides: TGTGCCAGCAGCTTCAACAGGGTCCCGAACACTGAAGCTTTCTTT.

There are a few counts of this clone. The gene calls are TRBV20-1 and TRBJ1-1; TRBD1 might be the D (5 bases). CDR3 length equals 10 residues. CDR1 is DFQATT and CDR2 is SNEGSKA in the germline V gene (reference sequence). V lost 4 bases to trimming and J lost 11 bases, with 11 bases between them. DNA for the CDR3: TGCAGTGCTACCGGGACTTCTGCTTTCTTT. It translates to CSATGTSAFF.